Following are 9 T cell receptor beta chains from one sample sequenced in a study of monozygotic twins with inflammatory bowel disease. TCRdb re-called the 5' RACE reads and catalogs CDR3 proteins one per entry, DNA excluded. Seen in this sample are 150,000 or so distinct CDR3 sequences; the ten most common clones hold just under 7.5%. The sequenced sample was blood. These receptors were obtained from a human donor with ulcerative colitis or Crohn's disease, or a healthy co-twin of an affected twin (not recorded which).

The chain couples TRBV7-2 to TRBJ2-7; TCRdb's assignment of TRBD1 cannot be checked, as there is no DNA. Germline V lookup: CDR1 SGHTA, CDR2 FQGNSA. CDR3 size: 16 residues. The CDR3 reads CASSFWILGGGDEQYF.

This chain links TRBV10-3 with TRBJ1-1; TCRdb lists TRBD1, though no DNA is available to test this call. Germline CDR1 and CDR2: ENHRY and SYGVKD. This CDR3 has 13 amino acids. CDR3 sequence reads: CATQGDGATEAFF.

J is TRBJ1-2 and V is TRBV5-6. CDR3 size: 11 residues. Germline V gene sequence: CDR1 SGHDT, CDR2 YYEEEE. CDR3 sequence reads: CASSLEYGYTF.

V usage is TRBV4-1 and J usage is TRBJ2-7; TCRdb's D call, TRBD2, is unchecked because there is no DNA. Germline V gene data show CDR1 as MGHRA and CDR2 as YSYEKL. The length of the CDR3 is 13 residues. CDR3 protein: CASSHGLDYEQYF.

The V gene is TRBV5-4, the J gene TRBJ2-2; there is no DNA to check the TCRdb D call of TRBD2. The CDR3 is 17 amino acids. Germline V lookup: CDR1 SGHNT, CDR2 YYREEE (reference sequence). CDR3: CASSLEGGRFATGELFF.

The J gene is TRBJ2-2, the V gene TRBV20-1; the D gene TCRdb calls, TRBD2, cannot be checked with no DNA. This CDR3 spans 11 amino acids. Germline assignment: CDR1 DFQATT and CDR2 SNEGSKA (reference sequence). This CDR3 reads CSAWDYGELFF.

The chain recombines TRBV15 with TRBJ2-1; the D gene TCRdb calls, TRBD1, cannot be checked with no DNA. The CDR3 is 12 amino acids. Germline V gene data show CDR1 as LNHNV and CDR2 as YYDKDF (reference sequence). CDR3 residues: CATRKTGTGTFF.

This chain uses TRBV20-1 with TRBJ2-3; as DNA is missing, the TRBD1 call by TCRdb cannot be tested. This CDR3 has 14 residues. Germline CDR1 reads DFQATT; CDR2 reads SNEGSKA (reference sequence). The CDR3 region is CSASRDTSLYTQYF.

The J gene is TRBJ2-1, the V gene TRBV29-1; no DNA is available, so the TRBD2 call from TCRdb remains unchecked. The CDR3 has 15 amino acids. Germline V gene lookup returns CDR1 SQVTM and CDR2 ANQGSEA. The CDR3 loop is CSVKEGMSSYNEQFF.